These 19 T cell receptor beta chains were all obtained from the same sample, sequenced in a study of T cells in Graves' hyperthyroidism and ophthalmopathy. Amplification of TCR beta CDR3 regions used RNA as the template. RT-PCR in the first round (using the HTBI primer set) targeted the TCR CDR3. Each CDR3 protein gets one entry after TCRdb re-called the multiplex PCR reads with MiXCR. The repertoire holds about 350,000 distinct CDR3 sequences, with about a sixth as singletons. The sequenced material came from blood. These receptors were taken from a woman between 40 and 55 years old with Graves' ophthalmopathy.

This clonotype was picked up many times. The rearrangement joins TRBV6-1 to TRBJ1-2; a weak D match, TRBD1 (5 bases). The length of the CDR3 is 16 residues. Trimming removed 1 base at V and 3 bases at J, with 15 bases between. Looked up from germline, CDR1 is MNHNS and CDR2 is SASEGT. The CDR3 DNA follows: TGTGCCAGCAGTGAAGGGGGGGGGGATTCATACTATGGCTACACCTTC. Translating it yields CASSEGGGDSYYGYTF.

This clonotype was observed at least ten times. This chain connects TRBV28 to TRBJ1-5; D uncertain. This CDR3 is built from 12 residues. The V gene's germline CDR1 is MDHEN and CDR2 SYDVKM. With 7 bases removed from V and 5 bases from J, the gap between germline ends came to 9 bases. The CDR3 loop reads CASTSSDQPQHF. The CDR3 nucleotides read TGTGCCAGCACCTCTTCGGATCAGCCCCAGCATTTT.

The chain links TRBV7-2 to TRBJ1-1; the D is unclear. V lost 1 base and J 6 bases, leaving 9 bases between the germline ends. The CDR3 covers 13 residues. The germline CDR1 and CDR2 sequences are SGHTA and FQGNSA. CDR3 region: CASSLERVSEAFF. CDR3 coding DNA: TGTGCCAGCAGCTTAGAAAGGGTCTCTGAAGCTTTCTTT.

The table lists this clonotype with many counts. The rearrangement uses TRBV10-3 and TRBJ1-1; D not resolved. V was shortened by 4 bases and J by 1 base, with 13 bases between the two germline ends. CDR3 length: 15 residues. Looked up from germline, CDR1 is ENHRY and CDR2 is SYGVKD. The CDR3 DNA reads TGTGCCATCAGTGCACCCCACAGACCGAACACTGAAGCTTTCTTT. Its translation is CAISAPHRPNTEAFF.

This clonotype was detected ten times or more. The chain is built from TRBV28 and TRBJ1-1; maybe TRBD1 (5 bases). The CDR3 covers 13 residues. V lost 5 bases and J lost 4, with 11 bases in between. Germline assignment: CDR1 MDHEN and CDR2 SYDVKM. CDR3 sequence (DNA): TGTGCCAGCAGTCTCGGGGGGGTCACTGAAGCTTTCTTT. It is translated as CASSLGGVTEAFF. Full variable domain (missing parts from reference TRBV28 and TRBJ1-1): DVKVTQSSRYLVKRTGEKVFLECVQDMDHENMFWYRQDPGLGLRLIYFSYDVKMKEKGDIPEGYSVSREKKERFSLILESASTNQTSMYLCASSLGGVTEAFFGQGTRLTVV.

V is TRBV25-1 and J is TRBJ1-3; D is unclear. With 11 bases removed from V and 2 bases from J, the gap between germline ends came to 10 bases. CDR3 size: 12 residues. Germline V gives CDR1 MGHDK, CDR2 SYGVNS. CDR3 sequence: CASSPPGNTIYF. CDR3 DNA: TGTGCCTCAAGCCCCCCTGGAAACACCATATATTTT.

The chain links TRBV18 to TRBJ2-2; D is perhaps TRBD1 (6 bases). Germline CDR1 is KGHSH and CDR2 is LQKENI. The germline V and J ends were trimmed by 3 bases and 4 bases, with 12 bases remaining between them. CDR3 length: 15 residues. CDR3 sequence (DNA): TGTGCCAGCTCACCGGGACAATTACTCACCGGGGAGCTGTTTTTT. The encoded protein is CASSPGQLLTGELFF.

Ten or more counts support this clonotype. V gene TRBV28 combines with J gene TRBJ2-7, with 8 nucleotides matching TRBD1. This CDR3 is built from 12 residues. V dropped 8 bases and J dropped 7; count of bases not matched to a gene: 7. CDR1 is MDHEN, CDR2 SYDVKM, per germline. As DNA, the CDR3 is TGTGCCAGCGCGTACAGGGGGAATGAGCAGTACTTC. This codes for CASAYRGNEQYF.

Ten or more counts support this clonotype. The V call is TRBV30, the J call TRBJ2-7; 8 positions agree with TRBD1. Germline lookup yields CDR1 GTSNPN and CDR2 SVGIG (reference sequence). V lost 1 base, J lost 4 bases, and 3 bases stayed unmatched. The CDR3 has 13 amino acids. CDR3 residues: CAWSGQGWYEQYF. The CDR3 DNA sequence: TGTGCCTGGAGTGGACAGGGGTGGTACGAGCAGTACTTC. Drawing the rest from reference TRBV30 and TRBJ2-7, the complete variable domain is SQTIHQWPATLVQPVGSPLSLECTVEGTSNPNLYWYRQAAGRGLQLLFYSVGIGQISSEVPQNLSASRPQDRQFILSSKKLLLSDSGFYLCAWSGQGWYEQYFGPGTRLTVT.

The chain joins TRBV7-2 to TRBJ2-5, with D possibly being TRBD1 (6 bases). Germline V CDR1 and CDR2: SGHTA, FQGNSA. Trimming removed 3 bases at V and 2 bases at J, with 13 bases between. The CDR3 extends over 15 amino acids. The CDR3 DNA reads as TGTGCCAGCAGCTTGAGGACAGCAACACAAGAGACCCAGTACTTC. This encodes CASSLRTATQETQYF.

This clonotype was recorded many times. V is TRBV28 and J is TRBJ2-7; D is undetermined. In germline, CDR1 is MDHEN, CDR2 SYDVKM. Trimming removed 7 bases at V and 0 bases at J, with 13 bases between. The CDR3 loop spans 14 amino acids. The CDR3 region is CASTPGGLSYEQYF. The CDR3 DNA is TGTGCCAGCACCCCAGGCGGCCTCTCCTACGAGCAGTACTTC.

This clonotype was seen at least ten times. This chain joins TRBV12-5 and TRBJ1-1; D perhaps matches TRBD1 (5 bases). The V end lost 0 bases, the J end lost 7 bases, and 15 bases lay between the germline ends. Germline V gives CDR1 LGHNT, CDR2 FRNRAP. The CDR3 has 15 residues. In nucleotides, the CDR3 is TGTGCTAGTGGTTTGGTACCCCCCTACACAGGTGAAGCTTTCTTT. Translated, it gives CASGLVPPYTGEAFF.

This clonotype appeared many times. The V gene is TRBV29-1, the J gene TRBJ2-7, with D perhaps TRBD2 (6 bases). The V and J ends lost 7 bases and 3 bases respectively, with 16 bases between them. Germline CDR1 is SQVTM and CDR2 is ANQGSEA. This CDR3 has 13 residues. The CDR3 bases are TGCAGCGCCACGGCGGGACGGAGCTACGAGCAGTACTTC. It yields the protein CSATAGRSYEQYF.

This sequence joins TRBV6-1 and TRBJ2-7; 8 bases fit TRBD2. This CDR3 is 16 amino acids long. V was pared by 7 bases and J by 0 bases, with 11 bases of the junction left unmatched. Germline V lookup: CDR1 MNHNS, CDR2 SASEGT. The CDR3: CASIPVAGISSYEQYF. CDR3 bases: TGTGCCAGCATCCCGGTAGCGGGGATCAGCTCCTACGAGCAGTACTTC.

This clonotype was counted ten times or more. This sequence joins TRBV15 and TRBJ2-7; 11 positions match TRBD2. The CDR3 totals 16 residues. In germline, CDR1 is LNHNV, CDR2 YYDKDF (reference sequence). J lost 5 bases, V lost 0 bases, and 6 bases had no gene match. Written as DNA, the CDR3 is TGTGCCACCAGCAGAGATCCCCCGACTAGCGGGGACGAGCAGTACTTC. Encoded protein: CATSRDPPTSGDEQYF.

This clonotype was observed many times. The chain joins TRBV2 to TRBJ1-1; perhaps TRBD1 as D (5 bases). The length of the CDR3 is 14 residues. The germline V and J ends were trimmed by 8 bases and 10 bases, with 23 bases remaining between them. CDR1 and CDR2 from the germline V gene are SNHLY and FYNNEI. CDR3 amino acids: CASYEGRQPGRAFF. The CDR3 nucleotides are TGTGCCAGCTATGAAGGGAGACAGCCCGGACGAGCTTTCTTT.

This clonotype came up many times. V is TRBV6-5 and J is TRBJ2-7; D is unclear. With 8 bases removed from V and 0 bases from J, the gap between germline ends came to 11 bases. CDR1 and CDR2 (germline): MNHEY, SVGAGI. This CDR3 spans 13 amino acids. CDR3 coding DNA: TGTGCCAGCCGGCGAGATAGCTCCTACGAGCAGTACTTC. Its translation is CASRRDSSYEQYF.

In this sample, this clonotype turned up many times. V gene TRBV7-2 combines with J gene TRBJ2-5, with TRBD1 identical over 8 bases. The CDR3 consists of 15 residues. Germline CDR1 SGHTA, CDR2 FQGNSA. V gave up 5 bases and J gave up 4 bases; unmatched junction bases: 9. The CDR3 sequence is CASSPTDRGGETQYF. CDR3 coding DNA: TGTGCCAGCAGCCCAACAGACAGGGGTGGAGAGACCCAGTACTTC. Drawing the rest from reference TRBV7-2 and TRBJ2-5, the complete variable domain is GAGVSQSPSNKVTEKGKDVELRCDPISGHTALYWYRQSLGQGLEFLIYFQGNSAPDKSGLPSDRFSAERTGGSVSTLTIQRTQQEDSAVYLCASSPTDRGGETQYFGPGTRLLVL.

This clonotype occurred many times. The chain links TRBV6-1 to TRBJ1-5; D gene uncertain. The CDR3 length is 13 residues. CDR1 and CDR2 from the germline V gene are MNHNS and SASEGT. V lost 7 bases and J lost 5, with 12 bases in between. This chain's CDR3 is CASTRGGDQPQHF. CDR3 sequence (DNA): TGTGCCAGCACCCGAGGCGGGGATCAGCCCCAGCATTTT.